This TCR beta chain was sequenced during a study of blood T cell repertoires in COVID-19. CDR1 is SGHRS and CDR2 is YFSETQ in the germline V gene. The CDR3 runs to 14 residues. V lost 1 base and J 7 bases, leaving 14 bases between the germline ends. The protocol was immunoSEQ multiplex PCR, while the TCRdb copy is restricted to in-frame clones and leaves out a portion. Of approximately 120,000 clones listed, 85% are singletons. Sequenced sample: peripheral blood. The TCR sequence derives from a human donor in a cohort sampled during active COVID-19. This rearrangement joins TRBV5-1 to TRBJ1-2; maybe TRBD1 (5 bases). The CDR3, as DNA: TGCGCCAGCAGCTTGCCAACAGGCTCGGGTGGCTACACCTTC. Translation gives CASSLPTGSGGYTF.